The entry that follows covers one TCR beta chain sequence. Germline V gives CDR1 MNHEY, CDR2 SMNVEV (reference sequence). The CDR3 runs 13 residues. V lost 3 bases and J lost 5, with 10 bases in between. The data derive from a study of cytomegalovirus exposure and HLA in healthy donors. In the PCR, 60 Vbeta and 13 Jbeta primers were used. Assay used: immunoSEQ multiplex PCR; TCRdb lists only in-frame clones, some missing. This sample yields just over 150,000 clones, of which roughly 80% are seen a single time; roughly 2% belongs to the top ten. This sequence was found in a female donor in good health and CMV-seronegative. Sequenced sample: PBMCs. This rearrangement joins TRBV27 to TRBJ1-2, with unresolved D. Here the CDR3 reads CASSLRAGYGYTF. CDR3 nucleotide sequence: TGTGCCAGCAGTTTGAGGGCGGGGTATGGCTACACCTTC.